This T cell receptor (beta chain) derives from a study of T cell repertoires in cytomegalovirus infection. Study information: CMV infection and matching HLA type were both indicated by public TCR beta signatures. General study findings and limits: HLA-C-restricted, CMV-specific TCR beta clonotypes were dominant ex vivo. Carriers of CMV and the relevant HLA type were discriminated by public TCR beta frequency.

J was trimmed by 1 base and V by 7 bases; bases with no gene match: 13. This CDR3 spans 17 amino acids. CDR1 is MNHNS, CDR2 SASEGT, per germline. Ten or more counts support this clonotype. Its antigen is undetermined. TCRdb re-called the reads through MiXCR, storing one row per CDR3 protein. The sample yields around 530,000 distinct CDR3 sequences, 26% seen once. Sample: PBMCs. This receptor was obtained from a human donor in good health (CMV status not recorded). Some clones in this sample may be carry-over from other donors' samples. The chain joins TRBV6-1 to TRBJ1-1; TRBD1 aligns across 9 bases. CDR3 in DNA: TGTGCCAGCATGATCGGATCAGCGACAGGGGGGAACACTGAAGCTTTCTTT. Its translation is CASMIGSATGGNTEAFF.